This TCR beta chain was sequenced during a study of blood T cells in healthy people across ages. CDR3 size: 17 residues. Germline CDR1 SEHNR, CDR2 FQNEAQ (reference sequence). Primers used in a second PCR of about 6 to 12 cycles were a sample-barcoded 5' primer and a J-beta primer mix. Using its own MiXCR run on the 5' RACE reads, TCRdb lists one record per CDR3 protein. The data contain about 1,400,000 distinct CDR3 sequences, 42% of them singletons. Sequences were obtained from blood. This receptor was taken from a woman aged 18-29 years in good health. The chain uses TRBV7-9 and TRBJ2-5; 9 bases map to TRBD2. The J call may be incorrect, as the DNA end agrees better with TRBJ2-4. The CDR3 reads CASSLELGAGGKNIQYF. In DNA form, the CDR3 reads TGTGCCAGCAGCTTAGAATTGGGAGCGGGGGGCAAAAACATTCAGTACTTC.